A selection of T cell receptor beta chains follows, all from one sample in a study of cytomegalovirus exposure and HLA in healthy donors. Libraries were prepared by immunoSEQ multiplex PCR; TCRdb keeps only in-frame clonotypes and omits some of them. Of about 190,000 clones in the sample, around 84% were seen once. Sequences were obtained from PBMCs. These receptor sequences come from a man aged 40-55 years in good health and CMV-seropositive. Each CDR3 is given without its conserved first and last residue.

j_gene,v_gene,CDR3aa
TRBJ2-2,TRBV5-1,ASSLGDTGELF
TRBJ2-1,TRBV7-8,ASSLGPGTTYNEQF
TRBJ2-7,TRBV7-6,ASSPSTGYGSYEQY
TRBJ2-1,TRBV29-1,SVGGFNEQF
TRBJ2-1,TRBV2,ASSELAGTSGI
TRBJ1-1,TRBV5-4,ASSLVGARNTEAF
TRBJ2-7,TRBV18,ASSPVVSRTNLDDYEQY
TRBJ1-6,TRBV6-6,ASTGTGYNSPLH
TRBJ2-7,TRBV15,ATSNPSPYEQY
TRBJ1-1,TRBV4-1,ASSQGDSLNTEAF
TRBJ2-5,TRBV7-2,ASCGGIRETQY
TRBJ2-1,TRBV9,ASSEGQYLGDEQF
TRBJ1-1,TRBV10-3,ASSYSTTGGVRAF
TRBJ2-5,TRBV6-1,ASRKGRETQY
TRBJ1-3,TRBV5-8,ASSFGASGNTIY